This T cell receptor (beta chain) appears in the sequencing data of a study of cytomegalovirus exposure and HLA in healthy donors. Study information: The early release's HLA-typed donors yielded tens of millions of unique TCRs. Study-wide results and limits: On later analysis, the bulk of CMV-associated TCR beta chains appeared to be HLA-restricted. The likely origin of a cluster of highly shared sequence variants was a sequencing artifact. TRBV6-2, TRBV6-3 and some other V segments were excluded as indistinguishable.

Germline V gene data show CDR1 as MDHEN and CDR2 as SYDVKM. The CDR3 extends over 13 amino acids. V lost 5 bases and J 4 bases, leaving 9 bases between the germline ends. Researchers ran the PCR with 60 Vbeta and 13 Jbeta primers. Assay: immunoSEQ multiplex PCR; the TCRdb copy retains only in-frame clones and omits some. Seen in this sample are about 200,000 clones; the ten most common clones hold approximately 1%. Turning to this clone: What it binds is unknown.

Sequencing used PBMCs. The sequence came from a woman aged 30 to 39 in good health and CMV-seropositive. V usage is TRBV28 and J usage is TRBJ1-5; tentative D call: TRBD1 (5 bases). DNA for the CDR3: TGTGCCAGCAGTCGACAGACTAATCAGCCCCAGCATTTT. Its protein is CASSRQTNQPQHF. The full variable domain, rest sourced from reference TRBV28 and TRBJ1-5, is DVKVTQSSRYLVKRTGEKVFLECVQDMDHENMFWYRQDPGLGLRLIYFSYDVKMKEKGDIPEGYSVSREKKERFSLILESASTNQTSMYLCASSRQTNQPQHFGDGTRLSIL.